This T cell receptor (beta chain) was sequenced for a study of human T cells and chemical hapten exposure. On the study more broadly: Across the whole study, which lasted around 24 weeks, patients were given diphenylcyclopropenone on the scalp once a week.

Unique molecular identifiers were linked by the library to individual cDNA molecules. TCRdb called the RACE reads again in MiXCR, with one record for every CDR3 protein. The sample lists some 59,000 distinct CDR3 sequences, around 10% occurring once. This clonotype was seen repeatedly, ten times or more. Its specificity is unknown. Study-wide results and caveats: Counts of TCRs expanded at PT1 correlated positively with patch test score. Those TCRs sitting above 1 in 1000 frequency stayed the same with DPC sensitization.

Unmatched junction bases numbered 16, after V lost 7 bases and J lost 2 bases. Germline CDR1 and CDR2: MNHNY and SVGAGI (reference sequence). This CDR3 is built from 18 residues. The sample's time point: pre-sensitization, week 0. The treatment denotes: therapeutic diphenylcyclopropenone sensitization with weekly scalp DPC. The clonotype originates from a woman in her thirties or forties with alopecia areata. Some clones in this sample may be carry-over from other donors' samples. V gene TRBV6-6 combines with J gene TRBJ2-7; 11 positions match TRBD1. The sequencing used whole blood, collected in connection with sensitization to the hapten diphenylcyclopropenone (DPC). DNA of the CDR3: TGTGCCAGCACCGGGACAGGGGGAGGGAGGGGGAAAACCTACGAGCAGTACTTC. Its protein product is CASTGTGGGRGKTYEQYF.